The source of this T cell receptor (beta chain) is a study of blood T cell repertoires in COVID-19. Study-wide background: Some COVID-19 samples were acute and others convalescent; all came from the United States, Italy and Spain. Sources were T cells, B-cell-depleted T cells, or PBMCs; the material itself was cDNA or gDNA.

Germline assignment: CDR1 SGHTA and CDR2 FQGTGA. The V segment lost 0 bases and the J segment 4 bases; nucleotides outside the gene matches: 1. The CDR3 spans 14 residues. Enrolled during active infection, Seattle patients were then followed longitudinally. Using immunoSEQ multiplex PCR, the repertoire was profiled, and TCRdb retains in-frame clones only, with some absent. The sample records 350,000 to 450,000 clones, approximately 90% being singletons. Sequencing was performed on peripheral blood. This rearrangement joins TRBV7-3 to TRBJ2-3, with 7 positions matching TRBD2. This receptor was obtained from a woman aged 40 to 50 with COVID-19, enrolled during active disease. For the CDR3, the DNA is TGTGCCAGCAGCTTAACACGGGGGGCAGATACGCAGTATTTT. Protein: CASSLTRGADTQYF.